This T cell receptor (beta chain) originates from a study of shared clonotypes between healthy human individuals. CDR3 length: 13 amino acids. Trimming left V 0 bases short and J 5 bases short, with 7 bases between. Per the germline V gene, CDR1 is LGHNA and CDR2 is YSLEER. Libraries were prepared by immunoSEQ multiplex PCR; TCRdb keeps only in-frame clonotypes and omits some of them. The sample includes 1.4 million or so clones, approximately 98.5% of them seen just once. The sample taken for sequencing was naive CD4+ T cells sorted from blood. This sample's subset: CD45RA+ positively selected. The chain links TRBV4-3 to TRBJ2-5; D is undetermined. The TCR comes from a young man in good health. Here the CDR3 reads CASSQEDGETQYF. The CDR3 coding sequence is TGCGCCAGCAGCCAAGAAGATGGGGAGACCCAGTACTTC.